The rows below give T cell receptor beta chains drawn from one sample of a study of blood T cell repertoires in COVID-19. Some clones are missing from TCRdb's copy, which holds only in-frame ones; the method was immunoSEQ multiplex PCR. The sample lists a few hundred thousand clones, around 89% occurring once. Sequencing was done on a sample of peripheral blood. The receptors originated from a young man with acute or convalescent COVID-19. Each CDR3 is given with its conserved first and last residue. A D gene is named only where the DNA matches it firmly. Only part of the rows carry a size: once, few, many, or a class if the clone is expanded.

clone_size: .; d_call: .; v_call: TRBV20-1; j_call: TRBJ2-1; cdr3_nt: TGCAGTGCTGTTAAGCAGTTCTTC; cdr3_aa: CSAVKQFF
clone_size: .; d_call: .; v_call: TRBV19; j_call: TRBJ2-1; cdr3_nt: TGTGCCAGTAGTATATCCCAGGAGCGGCGGTACAATGAGCAGTTCTTC; cdr3_aa: CASSISQERRYNEQFF
clone_size: .; d_call: TRBD1; v_call: TRBV2; j_call: TRBJ1-1; cdr3_nt: TGTGCCAGCAGTCCCCAGGGGGTAAACACTGAAGCTTTCTTT; cdr3_aa: CASSPQGVNTEAFF
clone_size: .; d_call: .; v_call: TRBV6-6; j_call: TRBJ2-1; cdr3_nt: TGTGCCAGCCAGAACTTCGAGGGCAATGAGCAGTTCTTC; cdr3_aa: CASQNFEGNEQFF
clone_size: .; d_call: TRBD1; v_call: TRBV19; j_call: TRBJ2-3; cdr3_nt: TGTGCCAGTAGCCCCCGGGACAGGGGGACAGATACGCAGTATTTT; cdr3_aa: CASSPRDRGTDTQYF
clone_size: .; d_call: TRBD2; v_call: TRBV7-6; j_call: TRBJ2-3; cdr3_nt: TGTGCCAGCAGCTTAGGATCCGCGGGAGTGGCCACAGATACGCAGTATTTT; cdr3_aa: CASSLGSAGVATDTQYF
clone_size: .; d_call: .; v_call: TRBV10-1; j_call: TRBJ2-3; cdr3_nt: TGCGCCAGCAGTGAGTCCGCAGGGTGGGGAGATACGCAGTATTTT; cdr3_aa: CASSESAGWGDTQYF
clone_size: .; d_call: TRBD1; v_call: TRBV6-5; j_call: TRBJ1-3; cdr3_nt: TGTGCCAGCAGTTTAACAGGGGATGCGAACACCATATATTTT; cdr3_aa: CASSLTGDANTIYF
clone_size: .; d_call: .; v_call: TRBV7-9; j_call: TRBJ1-1; cdr3_nt: TGTGCCAGCAGCCTACAGGAGAACACTGAAGCTTTCTTT; cdr3_aa: CASSLQENTEAFF
clone_size: .; d_call: .; v_call: TRBV28; j_call: TRBJ1-1; cdr3_nt: TGTGCCAGCGTGGGTCGGGAGACCACTGAAGCTTTCTTT; cdr3_aa: CASVGRETTEAFF
clone_size: .; d_call: TRBD1; v_call: TRBV7-3; j_call: TRBJ1-5; cdr3_nt: TGTGCCAGCAGGCCTAGGGACAGCCAAAATCAGCCCCAGCATTTT; cdr3_aa: CASRPRDSQNQPQHF
clone_size: .; d_call: .; v_call: TRBV11-2; j_call: TRBJ2-7; cdr3_nt: TGTGCCAGCAGCTTAGAACAGGGAATTTCCGAGCAGTACTTC; cdr3_aa: CASSLEQGISEQYF
clone_size: .; d_call: TRBD1; v_call: TRBV7-2; j_call: TRBJ2-7; cdr3_nt: TGTGCCAGCAGCTTTTACAGGGGGCAAGGGCAGTACTTC; cdr3_aa: CASSFYRGQGQYF
clone_size: .; d_call: TRBD1; v_call: TRBV15; j_call: TRBJ2-6; cdr3_nt: TGTGCCACCAGCTTAAGATTGACAGGGGTGGCTGGGGCCAACGTCCTGACTTTC; cdr3_aa: CATSLRLTGVAGANVLTF
clone_size: .; d_call: TRBD1; v_call: TRBV6-5; j_call: TRBJ2-5; cdr3_nt: TGTGCCAGCAGCTGGACAGGGAGAGAGACCCAGTACTTC; cdr3_aa: CASSWTGRETQYF
clone_size: .; d_call: .; v_call: TRBV2; j_call: TRBJ2-5; cdr3_nt: TGTGCCAGCAGAGAGGGGGGGGTAGAGACCCAGTACTTC; cdr3_aa: CASREGGVETQYF
clone_size: .; d_call: .; v_call: TRBV4-2; j_call: TRBJ1-5; cdr3_nt: TGTGCCAGCAGCCAAGAAAGTCCGGGCAATCAGCCCCAGCATTTT; cdr3_aa: CASSQESPGNQPQHF
clone_size: .; d_call: TRBD2; v_call: TRBV3-1/TRBV3-2; j_call: TRBJ2-7; cdr3_nt: TGTGCCAGCAGCCAGCTATGGACTAGCGGGGGCTTACGCTCCTACGAGCAGTACTTC; cdr3_aa: CASSQLWTSGGLRSYEQYF
clone_size: .; d_call: .; v_call: TRBV3-1/TRBV3-2; j_call: TRBJ2-3; cdr3_nt: TGTGCCAGCAGCGATGAGGGTAGCGGTACAGATACGCAGTATTTT; cdr3_aa: CASSDEGSGTDTQYF
clone_size: .; d_call: TRBD1; v_call: TRBV12-5; j_call: TRBJ1-1; cdr3_nt: TGTGCTAGTGGTTTGTTTAAACCGGGACAGTTAAACACTGAAGCTTTCTTT; cdr3_aa: CASGLFKPGQLNTEAFF
clone_size: .; d_call: .; v_call: TRBV5-1; j_call: TRBJ1-4; cdr3_nt: TGCGCCAGCAGTGCCAGGGTGGGAGAAAAACTGTTTTTT; cdr3_aa: CASSARVGEKLFF
clone_size: once; d_call: .; v_call: TRBV7-2; j_call: TRBJ1-3; cdr3_nt: TGTGCCAGCAGCTTAGGTGTGCCCGGCTCTGGAAACACCATATATTTT; cdr3_aa: CASSLGVPGSGNTIYF
clone_size: once; d_call: TRBD1; v_call: TRBV7-8; j_call: TRBJ1-5; cdr3_nt: TGTGCCAGCAGCTTCAACAATGCGGACAGGGCTCAGCCCCAGCATTTT; cdr3_aa: CASSFNNADRAQPQHF
clone_size: .; d_call: .; v_call: TRBV7-8; j_call: TRBJ2-7; cdr3_nt: TGTGCCAGCAGCTTAGTGCATCAGGGGAAAGAGCAGTACTTC; cdr3_aa: CASSLVHQGKEQYF
clone_size: .; d_call: .; v_call: TRBV19; j_call: TRBJ1-2; cdr3_nt: TGTGCCAGTAGTCAAATAACGACCGGAGCAAACTATGGCTACACCTTC; cdr3_aa: CASSQITTGANYGYTF
clone_size: .; d_call: .; v_call: TRBV9; j_call: TRBJ1-4; cdr3_nt: TGTGCCAGCAGCGTATCGTCAGGGGTTGAAAAACTGTTTTTT; cdr3_aa: CASSVSSGVEKLFF
clone_size: few; d_call: .; v_call: TRBV9; j_call: TRBJ1-5; cdr3_nt: TGTGCCAGCAGCGTAGAGTGGACAGACCCCAATCAGCCCCAGCATTTT; cdr3_aa: CASSVEWTDPNQPQHF
clone_size: .; d_call: TRBD1; v_call: TRBV6-6; j_call: TRBJ1-2; cdr3_nt: TGTGCCAGCAGTTACTTAACAGGGGGCGATGGCTACACCTTC; cdr3_aa: CASSYLTGGDGYTF
clone_size: .; d_call: TRBD1; v_call: TRBV5-4; j_call: TRBJ1-1; cdr3_nt: TGTGCCAGCTGGGACAGGCTCACTCTAGGGAACACTGAAGCTTTCTTT; cdr3_aa: CASWDRLTLGNTEAFF
clone_size: .; d_call: TRBD1; v_call: TRBV5-1; j_call: TRBJ1-6; cdr3_nt: TGCGCCAGCAGCCCCGACAGGGCAGGAAATTCACCCCTCCACTTT; cdr3_aa: CASSPDRAGNSPLHF
clone_size: .; d_call: .; v_call: TRBV9; j_call: TRBJ1-2; cdr3_nt: TGTGCCAGCAGCGTAGGGAATGGAGCAGACTATGGCTACACCTTC; cdr3_aa: CASSVGNGADYGYTF
clone_size: .; d_call: .; v_call: TRBV20-1; j_call: TRBJ1-5; cdr3_nt: TGCAGTGCTAGTTCGGGCAATCAGCCCCAGCATTTT; cdr3_aa: CSASSGNQPQHF
clone_size: .; d_call: TRBD2; v_call: TRBV28; j_call: TRBJ2-7; cdr3_nt: TGTGCCAGCAGTTTATTTACTAGCGGAAGCTACGAGCAGTACTTC; cdr3_aa: CASSLFTSGSYEQYF
clone_size: few; d_call: .; v_call: TRBV4-1; j_call: TRBJ1-3; cdr3_nt: TGCGCCAGCAGCCAAGACAGGGTCTCTGGAAACACCATATATTTT; cdr3_aa: CASSQDRVSGNTIYF
clone_size: .; d_call: .; v_call: TRBV10-3; j_call: TRBJ2-7; cdr3_nt: TGTGCCATCAGTGACGGCGAGGGACTTCTCTACGAGCAGTACTTC; cdr3_aa: CAISDGEGLLYEQYF
clone_size: .; d_call: TRBD1; v_call: TRBV5-1; j_call: TRBJ1-2; cdr3_nt: TGCGCCAGCAGCCCGGGACAGGGCCCTGGCTACACCTTC; cdr3_aa: CASSPGQGPGYTF
clone_size: once; d_call: .; v_call: TRBV30; j_call: TRBJ1-2; cdr3_nt: TGTGCCTACTCCTTTACAGACTATGGCTACACCTTC; cdr3_aa: CAYSFTDYGYTF
clone_size: .; d_call: .; v_call: TRBV4-1; j_call: TRBJ1-4; cdr3_nt: TGCGCCAGCAGCCAGATAGTAATTAATGAAAAACTGTTTTTT; cdr3_aa: CASSQIVINEKLFF
clone_size: .; d_call: .; v_call: TRBV10-3; j_call: TRBJ1-2; cdr3_nt: TGTGCCATCAGTGAGTGGTCAGGGTCGTTTGGCTACACCTTC; cdr3_aa: CAISEWSGSFGYTF
clone_size: .; d_call: .; v_call: TRBV6-5; j_call: TRBJ2-6; cdr3_nt: TGTGCCAGCAGTCCTGGCAGGGCTGGGGCCAACGTCCTGACTTTC; cdr3_aa: CASSPGRAGANVLTF
clone_size: .; d_call: .; v_call: TRBV7-8; j_call: TRBJ1-1; cdr3_nt: TGTGCCAGCAGCCTCTCACACTACCACTTGAACACTGAAGCTTTCTTT; cdr3_aa: CASSLSHYHLNTEAFF
clone_size: .; d_call: .; v_call: TRBV6-5; j_call: TRBJ2-1; cdr3_nt: TGTGCCAGCAGTCCCCTGGGCAAACGGCAGTTCTTC; cdr3_aa: CASSPLGKRQFF
clone_size: .; d_call: TRBD1; v_call: TRBV11-2; j_call: TRBJ2-3; cdr3_nt: TGTGCCAGCAGCTCAGTGAAGGGGGCTAGCACAGATACGCAGTATTTT; cdr3_aa: CASSSVKGASTDTQYF
clone_size: few; d_call: TRBD2; v_call: TRBV28; j_call: TRBJ2-1; cdr3_nt: TGTGCCAGCAGACCCCCGGGACTAGCGGGGAGTAGCTCCTACAATGAGCAGTTCTTC; cdr3_aa: CASRPPGLAGSSSYNEQFF
clone_size: .; d_call: TRBD2; v_call: TRBV19; j_call: TRBJ2-1; cdr3_nt: TGTGCCAGTAGTAGATGGACTAGCGGGTACAATGAGCAGTTCTTC; cdr3_aa: CASSRWTSGYNEQFF
clone_size: .; d_call: TRBD1; v_call: TRBV28; j_call: TRBJ1-1; cdr3_nt: TGTGCCAGCACTTTTCCCTTGGGACAGGGGCCACTGAACACTGAAGCTTTCTTT; cdr3_aa: CASTFPLGQGPLNTEAFF
clone_size: once; d_call: TRBD2; v_call: TRBV7-7; j_call: TRBJ2-5; cdr3_nt: TGTGCTAGCAGCTTAGCAAGGACTAGCGGGGCCCAAGAGACCCAGTACTTC; cdr3_aa: CASSLARTSGAQETQYF
clone_size: .; d_call: .; v_call: TRBV14; j_call: TRBJ1-6; cdr3_nt: TGTGCCAGCAGTGGGGGCGGGCTCTCACCCCTCCACTTT; cdr3_aa: CASSGGGLSPLHF
clone_size: .; d_call: .; v_call: TRBV9; j_call: TRBJ1-5; cdr3_nt: TGTGCCAGCAGCGTACCTCCCGGGGGGGTTTATAGCAATCAGCCCCAGCATTTT; cdr3_aa: CASSVPPGGVYSNQPQHF
clone_size: .; d_call: TRBD1; v_call: TRBV28; j_call: TRBJ1-2; cdr3_nt: TGTGCCAGCAGTTTTGGCAGGGGGATATATGGCTACACCTTC; cdr3_aa: CASSFGRGIYGYTF
clone_size: .; d_call: .; v_call: TRBV28; j_call: TRBJ1-3; cdr3_nt: TGTGCCAGCAGCCCCAAATTGACTGGCTATTTCAGAAACACCATATATTTT; cdr3_aa: CASSPKLTGYFRNTIYF
clone_size: .; d_call: TRBD2; v_call: TRBV9; j_call: TRBJ2-5; cdr3_nt: TGTGCCAGCAGCGTAGGTTCCGGGACACGGACTAGCGGGAACCAAGAGACCCAGTACTTC; cdr3_aa: CASSVGSGTRTSGNQETQYF
clone_size: .; d_call: .; v_call: TRBV7-9; j_call: TRBJ2-7; cdr3_nt: TGTGCCAGCAGCCGGACTGAACCCTACGAGCAGTACTTC; cdr3_aa: CASSRTEPYEQYF
clone_size: .; d_call: .; v_call: TRBV6-5; j_call: TRBJ1-2; cdr3_nt: TGTGCCAGCAGTTACGACATGTGGGGCGATGGCTACACCTTC; cdr3_aa: CASSYDMWGDGYTF
clone_size: .; d_call: .; v_call: TRBV30; j_call: TRBJ2-4; cdr3_nt: TGTGCCTGGAGTGTAGAAGGGGGGGTTTACTTC; cdr3_aa: CAWSVEGGVYF
clone_size: .; d_call: TRBD2; v_call: TRBV7-9; j_call: TRBJ2-5; cdr3_nt: TGTGCCAGCAGCCCACGCGGACTAGCGGGGCAAGAGACCCAGTACTTC; cdr3_aa: CASSPRGLAGQETQYF
clone_size: .; d_call: TRBD1; v_call: TRBV28; j_call: TRBJ1-2; cdr3_nt: TGTGCCAGCAGTTTGCTCGGGACAGGGCCATATGGCTACACCTTC; cdr3_aa: CASSLLGTGPYGYTF
clone_size: .; d_call: TRBD1; v_call: TRBV5-5; j_call: TRBJ2-1; cdr3_nt: TGTGCCAGCAGCGCTCAGGGACAGGGGTACAATGAGCAGTTCTTC; cdr3_aa: CASSAQGQGYNEQFF
clone_size: .; d_call: .; v_call: TRBV27; j_call: TRBJ2-7; cdr3_nt: TGTGCCAGCGGGCAGGGCTACGAGCAGTACTTC; cdr3_aa: CASGQGYEQYF
clone_size: few; d_call: .; v_call: TRBV19; j_call: TRBJ1-2; cdr3_nt: TGTGCCAGTAGTATTGCGGACAGTTCCCATGGCTACACCTTC; cdr3_aa: CASSIADSSHGYTF